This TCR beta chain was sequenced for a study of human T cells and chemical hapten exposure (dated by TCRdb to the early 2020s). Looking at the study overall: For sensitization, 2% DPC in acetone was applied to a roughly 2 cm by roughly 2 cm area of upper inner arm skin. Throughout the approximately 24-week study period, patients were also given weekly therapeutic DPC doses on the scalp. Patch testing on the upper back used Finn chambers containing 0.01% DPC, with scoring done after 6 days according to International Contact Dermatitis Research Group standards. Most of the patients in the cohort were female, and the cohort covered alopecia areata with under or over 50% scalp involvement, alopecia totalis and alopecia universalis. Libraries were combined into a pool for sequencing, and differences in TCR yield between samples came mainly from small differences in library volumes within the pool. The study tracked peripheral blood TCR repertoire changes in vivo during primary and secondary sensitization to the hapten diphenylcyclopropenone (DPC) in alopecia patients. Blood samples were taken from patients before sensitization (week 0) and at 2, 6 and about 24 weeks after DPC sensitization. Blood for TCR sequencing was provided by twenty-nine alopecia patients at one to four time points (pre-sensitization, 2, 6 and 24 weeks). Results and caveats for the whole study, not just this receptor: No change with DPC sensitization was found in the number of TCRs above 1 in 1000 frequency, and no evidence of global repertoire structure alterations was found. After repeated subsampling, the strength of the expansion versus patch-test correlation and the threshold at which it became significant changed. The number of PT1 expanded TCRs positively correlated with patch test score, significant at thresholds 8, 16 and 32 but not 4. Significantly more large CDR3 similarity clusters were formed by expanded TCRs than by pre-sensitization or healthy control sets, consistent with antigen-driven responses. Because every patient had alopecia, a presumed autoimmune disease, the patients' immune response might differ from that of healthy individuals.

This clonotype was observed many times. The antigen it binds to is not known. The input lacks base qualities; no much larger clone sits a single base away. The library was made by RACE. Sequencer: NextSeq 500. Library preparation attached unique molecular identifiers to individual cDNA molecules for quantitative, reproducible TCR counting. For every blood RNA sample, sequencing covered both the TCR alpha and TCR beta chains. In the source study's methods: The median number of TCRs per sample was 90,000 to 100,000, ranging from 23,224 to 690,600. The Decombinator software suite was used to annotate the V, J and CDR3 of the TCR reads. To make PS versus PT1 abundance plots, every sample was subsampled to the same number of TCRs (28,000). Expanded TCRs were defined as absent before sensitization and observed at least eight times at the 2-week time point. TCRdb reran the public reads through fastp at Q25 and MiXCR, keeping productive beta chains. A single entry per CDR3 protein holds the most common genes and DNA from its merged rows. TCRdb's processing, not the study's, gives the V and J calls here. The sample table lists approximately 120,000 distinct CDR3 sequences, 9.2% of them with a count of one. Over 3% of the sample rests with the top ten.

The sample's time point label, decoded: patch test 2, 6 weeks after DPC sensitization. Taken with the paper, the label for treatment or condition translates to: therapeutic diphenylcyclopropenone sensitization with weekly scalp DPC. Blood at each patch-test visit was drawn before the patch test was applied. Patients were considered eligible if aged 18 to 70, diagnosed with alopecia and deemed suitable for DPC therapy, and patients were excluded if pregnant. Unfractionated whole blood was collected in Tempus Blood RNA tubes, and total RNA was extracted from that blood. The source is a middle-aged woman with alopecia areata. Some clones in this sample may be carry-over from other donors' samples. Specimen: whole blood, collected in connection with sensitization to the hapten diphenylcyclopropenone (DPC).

The DNA sequence reads TGTGCCAGCAGCTTAGCGGGGCTAACCTACGAGCAGTACTTC. The encoded protein is CASSLAGLTYEQYF. This sequence uses TRBV7-9 and TRBJ2-7; a tentative D match to TRBD1 spans 5 bases. From its cysteine to its phenylalanine, the CDR3 spans 14 amino acids. Of the read, only the CDR3 DNA is kept; its 42 bases are in frame from base 1. From the germline V gene (reference sequence), CDR1 is SEHNR and CDR2 is FQNEAQ. The V end loses 0 bases and the J end loses 2 bases, and a stretch of 8 bases separates them.